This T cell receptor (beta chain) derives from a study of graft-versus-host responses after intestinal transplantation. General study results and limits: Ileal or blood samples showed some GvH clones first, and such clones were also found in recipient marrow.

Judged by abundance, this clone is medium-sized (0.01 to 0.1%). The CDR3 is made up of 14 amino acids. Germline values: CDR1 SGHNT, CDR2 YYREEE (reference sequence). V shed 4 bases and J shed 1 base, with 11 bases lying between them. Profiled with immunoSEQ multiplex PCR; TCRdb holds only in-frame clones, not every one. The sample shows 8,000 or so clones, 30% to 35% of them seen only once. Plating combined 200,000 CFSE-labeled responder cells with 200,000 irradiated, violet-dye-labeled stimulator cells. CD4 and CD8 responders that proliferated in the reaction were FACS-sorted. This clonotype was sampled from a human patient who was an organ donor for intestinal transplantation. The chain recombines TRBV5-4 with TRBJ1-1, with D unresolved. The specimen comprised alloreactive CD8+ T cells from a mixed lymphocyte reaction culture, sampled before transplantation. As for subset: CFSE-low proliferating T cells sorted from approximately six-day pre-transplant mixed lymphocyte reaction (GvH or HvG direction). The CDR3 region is CASSQLPENTEAFF. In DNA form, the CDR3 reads TGTGCCAGCAGCCAACTACCCGAGAACACTGAAGCTTTCTTT.